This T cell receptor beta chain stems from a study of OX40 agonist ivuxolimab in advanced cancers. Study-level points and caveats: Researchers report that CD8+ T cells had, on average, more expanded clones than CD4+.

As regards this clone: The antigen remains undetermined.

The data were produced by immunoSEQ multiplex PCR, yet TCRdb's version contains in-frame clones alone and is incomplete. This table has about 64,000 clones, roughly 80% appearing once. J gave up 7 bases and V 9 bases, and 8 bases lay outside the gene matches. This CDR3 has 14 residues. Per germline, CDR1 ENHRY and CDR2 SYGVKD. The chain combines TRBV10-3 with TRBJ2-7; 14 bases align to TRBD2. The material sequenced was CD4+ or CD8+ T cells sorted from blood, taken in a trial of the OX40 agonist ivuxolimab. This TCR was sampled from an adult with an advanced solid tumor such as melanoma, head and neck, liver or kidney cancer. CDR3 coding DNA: TGTGCCATTAGCCCGGGACTAGCGGGAGATGAGCAGTACTTC. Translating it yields CAISPGLAGDEQYF.